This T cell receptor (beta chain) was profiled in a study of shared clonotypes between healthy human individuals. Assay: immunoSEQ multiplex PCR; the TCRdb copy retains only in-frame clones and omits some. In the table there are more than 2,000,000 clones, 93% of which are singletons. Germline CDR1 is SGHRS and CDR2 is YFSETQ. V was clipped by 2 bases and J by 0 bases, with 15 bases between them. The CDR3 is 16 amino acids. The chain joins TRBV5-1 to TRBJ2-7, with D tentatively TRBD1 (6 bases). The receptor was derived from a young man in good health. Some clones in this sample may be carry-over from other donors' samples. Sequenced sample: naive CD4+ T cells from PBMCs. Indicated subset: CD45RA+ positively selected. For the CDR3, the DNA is TGCGCCAGCAGCTTTATTCCGGGACAACTCTCCTACGAGCAGTACTTC. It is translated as CASSFIPGQLSYEQYF.